This T cell receptor (beta chain) was found in a study of Ad26.COV2.S vaccination and SARS-CoV-2 variants. This clone came up once. Antigen specificity is unknown. Findings of the study overall: Vaccine recipients posted higher spike-specific TCR breadth than their placebo counterparts.

The germline V gene has CDR1 MNHNY and CDR2 SVGAGI (reference sequence). V dropped 7 bases and J dropped 5 bases, with 11 bases sitting between them. The CDR3 runs 12 residues. TCRdb's copy holds only in-frame clones and misses some; the assay was immunoSEQ multiplex PCR. The sample carries roughly 380,000 clones, roughly 94% recorded once. The starting material was peripheral blood, obtained after recovery from COVID-19. This clonotype was sampled from a human donor who had recovered from COVID-19. The rearrangement links TRBV6-6 to TRBJ2-5; D may be TRBD2 (6 bases). CDR3 DNA: TGTGCCAGCACCGGAGGGCTGGAGACCCAGTACTTC. Translated: CASTGGLETQYF.